This T cell receptor (beta chain) was observed in a study of somatic mutations in cytotoxic T cells in rheumatoid arthritis. Notes on the study in general: Antigen specificity of the expanded CD8+ clones was not determined.

The CDR3 sequence is 12 residues long. The V and J ends lost 3 bases and 5 bases respectively, with 8 bases between them. CDR1 and CDR2 from the germline V gene are SGHRS and YFSETQ. A remark on this clone: No antigen is known for it.

The repertoire was sequenced with immunoSEQ multiplex PCR; TCRdb's copy has only in-frame clones and lacks some. Of approximately 25,000 clones listed, under 75% are singletons. This rearrangement joins TRBV5-1 to TRBJ1-1; D perhaps matches TRBD1 (6 bases). Sequencing used CD8+ T cells sorted from blood. The source is a woman aged 18-29 years in good health. The CDR3 is CASSWGTTEAFF. The CDR3 coding sequence is TGCGCCAGCAGCTGGGGGACAACTGAAGCTTTCTTT.